This TCR beta chain emerged from a study of beta chain features in type 1 diabetes. Background on the study: No patient-donor differences in age, gender, total cells or subset yield. Study-wide findings and caveats: Among patients with Type 1 diabetes, TCRB CDR3s were moderately but significantly shorter in every one of the four CD4+ subsets.

Expressed TCRB transcripts were sequenced, since all the RNA that had been isolated was reverse transcribed. Some clones are missing from TCRdb's copy, which holds only in-frame ones; the method was immunoSEQ multiplex PCR. The sample consists of 500,000 to 800,000 clones, roughly an eighth of them appearing once. The collection from each donor was one heparinised blood draw averaging about 116 mL. This clone has only a few counts. Its specificity is unknown. Germline CDR1 and CDR2: SQVTM and ANQGSEA. This CDR3 has 11 residues. The V and J genes are TRBV29-1 and TRBJ1-3; no clear D gene. The clonotype comes from a man aged 25-40 years with type 1 diabetes. The sequenced material came from naive CD4+ T cells from blood. The CDR3 sequence: CAQDSGNTIYF. CDR3 sequence (DNA): TGCGCTCAGGACTCTGGAAACACCATATATTTT.